This is a list of T cell receptor beta chains from one sample in a study of T cell responses to AZD1222 COVID-19 vaccine. The data were produced by immunoSEQ multiplex PCR, yet TCRdb's version contains in-frame clones alone and is incomplete. The sample lists 250,000 to 300,000 clones, approximately 94% occurring once. The sample in question was peripheral blood, obtained 28 days after the second AZD1222 dose. These receptors came from an adult who received the AZD1222 COVID-19 vaccine. CDR3s include the opening cysteine and the closing phenylalanine or tryptophan. D genes are given only for firm matches. Clone size is shown for a subset of rows, as once, few, many or a class of expanded clone.

NA	NA	TRBV19	TRBJ1-1	TGTGCCAGTAGTATAGTGGCGGGGAACACTGAAGCTTTCTTT	CASSIVAGNTEAFF
TRBD2	once	TRBV11-1	TRBJ2-3	TGTGCCAGCAGCAAGACTAGCGGGGGGGTCACAGATACGCAGTATTTT	CASSKTSGGVTDTQYF
TRBD1	NA	TRBV28	TRBJ1-3	TGTGCCAGCAGTGACACTCCGGGACAGGGATCTGGAAACACCATATATTTT	CASSDTPGQGSGNTIYF
NA	NA	TRBV3-1/TRBV3-2	TRBJ2-7	TGTGCCAGCAGCCCGCACGGACTCTACGAGCAGTACTTC	CASSPHGLYEQYF
NA	NA	TRBV7-2	TRBJ2-7	TGTGCCAGCAGCTCCGGTTGGGGCGCCTCCTACGAGCAGTACTTC	CASSSGWGASYEQYF
NA	NA	TRBV7-9	TRBJ1-4	TGTGCCAGCAGCTTGGCGACAACTAATGAAAAACTGTTTTTT	CASSLATTNEKLFF
NA	NA	TRBV19	TRBJ2-7	TGTGCCAGTAGTCCGGGACACCCCTACGAGCAGTACTTC	CASSPGHPYEQYF
TRBD1	NA	TRBV7-2	TRBJ2-1	TGTGCCAGCAGCTTAGACAGGGGCTTCTCCTACAATGAGCAGTTCTTC	CASSLDRGFSYNEQFF
TRBD1	NA	TRBV4-3	TRBJ1-6	TGCGCCAGCAGCCAGGCGACAGGGCCCGTTTTTCGGTCACCCCTCCACTTT	CASSQATGPVFRSPLHF
NA	NA	TRBV7-9	TRBJ1-6	TGTGCCAGCAGCTCCGTCGGGGGAAGCTCCTATAATTCACCCCTCCACTTT	CASSSVGGSSYNSPLHF
NA	NA	TRBV7-2	TRBJ1-1	TGTGCCAGCAGCTTAGTATATGGAGTGAACACTGAAGCTTTCTTT	CASSLVYGVNTEAFF
TRBD2	NA	TRBV9	TRBJ2-1	TGTGCCAGCAGCCCTAGCGGGGGGGGTTACAATGAGCAGTTCTTC	CASSPSGGGYNEQFF
TRBD2	NA	TRBV7-2	TRBJ2-7	TGTGCCAGCAGCTTTCGCTTAGCGGGAGCCTACGAGCAGTACTTC	CASSFRLAGAYEQYF
TRBD1	NA	TRBV4-1	TRBJ1-2	TGCGCCAGCAGACCGGGACAGACAAACTATGGCTACACCTTC	CASRPGQTNYGYTF
NA	few	TRBV27	TRBJ1-2	TGTGCCAGCAGTTCACAGGGAAACTATGGCTACACCTTC	CASSSQGNYGYTF
NA	NA	TRBV30	TRBJ1-5	TGTGCCTGGAGCCCATGGGAAGGGTCTAATCAGCCCCAGCATTTT	CAWSPWEGSNQPQHF
TRBD1	NA	TRBV2	TRBJ2-7	TGTGCCAGTGACAGGGGGCGGACGTACGAGCAGTACTTC	CASDRGRTYEQYF
NA	NA	TRBV10-3	TRBJ2-3	TGTGCCATCAGGGTCTCGACCGGGGCGGATACGCAGTATTTT	CAIRVSTGADTQYF
TRBD1	NA	TRBV9	TRBJ2-5	TGTGCCAGCAGCAATGCAGGGGGAGAGACCCAGTACTTC	CASSNAGGETQYF
NA	NA	TRBV9	TRBJ2-2	TGTGCCAGCAGCCCTTCGACTAGTGGAACCGGGGAGCTGTTTTTT	CASSPSTSGTGELFF
TRBD1	few	TRBV28	TRBJ1-4	TGTGCCAGCAGTCCAGACAGGGGTCGAAATGAAAAACTGTTTTTT	CASSPDRGRNEKLFF
NA	once	TRBV24-1	TRBJ2-3	TGTGCCACCAGTGACCCCTTCGGCGGAGTCACAGATACGCAGTATTTT	CATSDPFGGVTDTQYF
NA	NA	TRBV20-1	TRBJ2-7	TGCAGTGCTAGTGAACTCAGGAGCTCCTACGAGCAGTACTTC	CSASELRSSYEQYF
TRBD1	once	TRBV28	TRBJ2-7	TGTGCCAGCAGTTTAGGAGGACAGGGCGTCCACGAGCAGTACTTC	CASSLGGQGVHEQYF
NA	NA	TRBV18	TRBJ2-1	TGTGCCAGCTCACCGACGGACGGGAATGAGCAGTTCTTC	CASSPTDGNEQFF
TRBD2	NA	TRBV28	TRBJ2-7	TGTGCCACCAAGACCGCCCTCCTAGCGGGAGGTCTCTACGAGCAGTACTTC	CATKTALLAGGLYEQYF
NA	NA	TRBV12-3/TRBV12-4	TRBJ2-3	TGTGCCAGCAGTTCCGGTACGCAGTATTTT	CASSSGTQYF
NA	NA	TRBV7-2	TRBJ2-1	TGTGCCAGCAGCTTAGGCAGAGACAATGAGCAGTTCTTC	CASSLGRDNEQFF
NA	NA	TRBV2	TRBJ2-3	TGTGCCAGCATCGGGACACCCTTCCATCTTCCAGATACGCAGTATTTT	CASIGTPFHLPDTQYF
NA	once	TRBV4-2	TRBJ2-3	TGTGCCAGCAGCGAAGAGGGGGTAGGAGGGGGTTACACAGATACGCAGTATTTT	CASSEEGVGGGYTDTQYF
NA	NA	TRBV9	TRBJ1-2	TGTGCCAGCAGCGTAGGAGGGTACGGCTACACCTTC	CASSVGGYGYTF
NA	NA	TRBV15	TRBJ1-5	TGTGCCACCAGCAGAGATCAGCATCAGCCCCAGCATTTT	CATSRDQHQPQHF
NA	NA	TRBV5-6	TRBJ1-5	TGTGCCAGCAGCTTGGCCGTTAGCAATCAGCCCCAGCATTTT	CASSLAVSNQPQHF
TRBD2	NA	TRBV2	TRBJ2-1	TGTGCCAGCAGTAATCGGGGGGGCCACAGTGAGCAGTTCTTC	CASSNRGGHSEQFF
NA	NA	TRBV28	TRBJ2-7	TGTGCCAGCAGTTTAAGATACGAGCAGTACTTC	CASSLRYEQYF
TRBD1	NA	TRBV7-6	TRBJ2-2	TGTGCCAGCAGCTTGGGGACAGGGGCCACCGGGGAGCTGTTTTTT	CASSLGTGATGELFF
NA	once	TRBV19	TRBJ1-5	TGTGCCAGTAGAGGGGTAGATCAGCCCCAGCATTTT	CASRGVDQPQHF
TRBD2	NA	TRBV11-3	TRBJ2-1	TGTGCCAGCAGCCCGGGACTAGCGGGAGGGCCAATGAGTGAGCAGTTCTTC	CASSPGLAGGPMSEQFF
NA	NA	TRBV28	TRBJ1-2	TGTGCCAGCAGTTCTGACGGATACTATGGCTACACCTTC	CASSSDGYYGYTF
NA	NA	TRBV28	TRBJ1-2	TGTGCCAGCAGCGGGGTAGGCGACTATGGCTACACCTTC	CASSGVGDYGYTF
NA	once	TRBV4-2	TRBJ1-6	TGTGCCAGCAGCCAAGATCCAGGGGCAGGTAATTCACCCCTCCACTTT	CASSQDPGAGNSPLHF
TRBD1	NA	TRBV11-3	TRBJ2-7	TGTGCCAGCAGCTTGACAGGGTCGGCCTACGAGCAGTACTTC	CASSLTGSAYEQYF
TRBD1	NA	TRBV3-1/TRBV3-2	TRBJ1-4	TGTGCCAGCAGCGGGATACAGGGGGCAGGTGAAAAACTGTTTTTT	CASSGIQGAGEKLFF
NA	NA	TRBV9	TRBJ2-3	TGTGCCAGCAGCTCCTCCGATAGGAGCACAGATACGCAGTATTTT	CASSSSDRSTDTQYF
NA	NA	TRBV9	TRBJ1-5	TGTGCCAGCAGCAAGACTCAGAATCAGCCCCAGCATTTT	CASSKTQNQPQHF
TRBD2	NA	TRBV6-4	TRBJ2-2	TGTGCCAGCAGCGATTCACTAGCGGGAGACACCGGGGAGCTGTTTTTT	CASSDSLAGDTGELFF
NA	NA	TRBV6-5	TRBJ1-5	TGTGCCAGCAGTCGGGGCAATCAGCCCCAGCATTTT	CASSRGNQPQHF
NA	NA	TRBV7-8	TRBJ1-2	TGTGCCAGCAGCTCCTCCGGGACTTCGTATGGCTACACCTTC	CASSSSGTSYGYTF
NA	NA	TRBV24-1	TRBJ2-1	TGTGCCACCAGCGACCCGACGAGCTCCTACAATGAGCAGTTCTTC	CATSDPTSSYNEQFF
NA	NA	TRBV3-1/TRBV3-2	TRBJ1-4	TGTGCCAGCAGCCAAGATCAAGGGATACCTAATGAAAAACTGTTTTTT	CASSQDQGIPNEKLFF
TRBD1	NA	TRBV3-1/TRBV3-2	TRBJ1-4	TGTGCCAGCAGCCCCGGACAGGCCGAAAAACTGTTTTTT	CASSPGQAEKLFF
NA	NA	TRBV11-2	TRBJ2-7	TGTGCCAGCAGCGACATTAGAGGCCACGGAATACGCGAGCAGTACTTC	CASSDIRGHGIREQYF
TRBD2	NA	TRBV9	TRBJ2-3	TGTGCCAGCAGCGTGCTAGCGGGACTCACAGATACGCAGTATTTT	CASSVLAGLTDTQYF
NA	NA	TRBV12-3/TRBV12-4	TRBJ2-3	TGTGCCAGCAGCCTCAGTCCCCCGAATACGCAGTATTTT	CASSLSPPNTQYF
TRBD1	NA	TRBV6-5	TRBJ1-3	TGTGCCAGCAGCGACAGGGGGTTCGGAAACACCATATATTTT	CASSDRGFGNTIYF
NA	NA	TRBV7-9	TRBJ1-2	TGTGCCAGCAGCTTCGACCAACTAGCGGGTGGCTACACCTTC	CASSFDQLAGGYTF
NA	once	TRBV5-1	TRBJ2-3	TGCGCCAGCAGCGCAGGGGCCTACACAGATACGCAGTATTTT	CASSAGAYTDTQYF
NA	NA	TRBV4-1	TRBJ2-2	TGCGCCAGCAGCCATGGCCCTAAGGGGGCCGGGGAGCTGTTTTTT	CASSHGPKGAGELFF
TRBD2	NA	TRBV5-1	TRBJ2-2	TGCGCCAGCAGAGAAGCGGGGGACAACACCGGGGAGCTGTTTTTT	CASREAGDNTGELFF
NA	NA	TRBV9	TRBJ1-5	TGTGCCAGCAGCGTAGGGGCGGTCAGCAATCAGCCCCAGCATTTT	CASSVGAVSNQPQHF